The rows below give T cell receptor beta chains drawn from one sample of a study of blood T cell repertoires in COVID-19. TCRdb keeps only in-frame clones here, not all; method: immunoSEQ multiplex PCR. Of 200,000 to 250,000 clones listed, 82% were seen once; the top ten hold about 3.9%. Sequencing input: peripheral blood. The receptors shown here come from an elderly woman with acute or convalescent COVID-19. Each CDR3 is given with its conserved first and last residue. D genes are given only for firm matches. A row's size may be missing; if present it is once, few, many or a size class.

length: 13
size: .
V: TRBV18
J: TRBJ2-5
D: .
DNA: TGTGCCAGCTCACCACCTGAGCTAAAGACCCAGTACTTC
CDR3: CASSPPELKTQYF

length: 15
size: .
V: TRBV2
J: TRBJ1-2
D: TRBD1
DNA: TGTGCCAGGAAATTACCGGGACAGGGAGCCTATGGCTACACCTTC
CDR3: CARKLPGQGAYGYTF

length: 14
size: .
V: TRBV19
J: TRBJ1-5
D: TRBD1
DNA: TGTGCCAGTAGTTCCACAGGGGGGAATCAGCCCCAGCATTTT
CDR3: CASSSTGGNQPQHF

length: 13
size: few
V: TRBV15
J: TRBJ1-6
D: .
DNA: TGTGCCACCAGCAGAGTACGATTTTCAGCCCTCCACTTT
CDR3: CATSRVRFSALHF

length: 16
size: .
V: TRBV5-4
J: TRBJ2-1
D: .
DNA: TGTGCCAGCAGCTTGGAAACGGGTCGCTCCTACAATGAGCAGTTCTTC
CDR3: CASSLETGRSYNEQFF

length: 11
size: .
V: TRBV28
J: TRBJ2-4
D: .
DNA: TGTGCCAGCACTTTCCGGGGCATTCAGTACTTC
CDR3: CASTFRGIQYF

length: 15
size: .
V: TRBV19
J: TRBJ1-1
D: .
DNA: TGTGCCAGTAGTATAGCGGGGAGGGATGACCCTGAAGCTTTCTTT
CDR3: CASSIAGRDDPEAFF

length: 14
size: few
V: TRBV2
J: TRBJ2-7
D: TRBD1
DNA: TGTGCCAGCAGCAGGGACAGGGGACTCTCCGAGCAGTACTTC
CDR3: CASSRDRGLSEQYF

length: 16
size: .
V: TRBV5-4
J: TRBJ1-5
D: .
DNA: TGTGCCAGCAGCTTGGGGGGGCCGAGTTCCAATCAGCCCCAGCATTTT
CDR3: CASSLGGPSSNQPQHF

length: 14
size: .
V: TRBV4-1
J: TRBJ2-7
D: TRBD1
DNA: TGCGCCAGCAGCCAATTACAGGGGTCCTACGAGCAGTACTTC
CDR3: CASSQLQGSYEQYF

length: 15
size: .
V: TRBV15
J: TRBJ1-1
D: .
DNA: TGTGCCACCAGCAGAGATCCCCAGACAGGCCAAAAAGCTTTCTTT
CDR3: CATSRDPQTGQKAFF

length: 11
size: .
V: TRBV12-3/TRBV12-4
J: TRBJ1-2
D: .
DNA: TGTGCCAGCAGTTTAGCGGGCGGCTACACCTTC
CDR3: CASSLAGGYTF

length: 14
size: .
V: TRBV18
J: TRBJ1-2
D: TRBD1
DNA: TGTGCCAGCTCACCAGACAGGGGATTATATGGCTACACCTTC
CDR3: CASSPDRGLYGYTF

length: 14
size: .
V: TRBV27
J: TRBJ1-2
D: TRBD1
DNA: TGTGCCAGCAGACGCGGACAGGCTAACTATGGCTACACCTTC
CDR3: CASRRGQANYGYTF

length: 13
size: .
V: TRBV7-9
J: TRBJ2-2
D: .
DNA: TGTGCCAGCAGCCTACCTACTTACGGGGAGCTGTTTTTT
CDR3: CASSLPTYGELFF